Below, one TCR beta chain is given with its context. This specimen comes from a study of blood T cell repertoires in COVID-19. The wider study: Sources were T cells, B-cell-depleted T cells, or PBMCs; the material itself was cDNA or gDNA.

The V end lost 2 bases, the J end lost 2 bases, and 10 bases lay between the germline ends. Germline loops: CDR1 LNHDA, CDR2 SQIVND (reference sequence). The CDR3 has 14 residues. Per the study methods: How many nucleated cells were present was estimated from reference gene primer amplification. The table came from immunoSEQ multiplex PCR; TCRdb's copy has only in-frame clones and leaves some out. From that table come the V and J calls and clone size; the DNA was used to work out D and trimming. There are around 140,000 clones in the sample; approximately 84% occur only once, and 15% to 20% lies in the top ten.

Sequenced sample: peripheral blood. This TCR came from a woman of 80 years or more with acute or convalescent COVID-19. J is TRBJ2-7 and V is TRBV19; D is perhaps TRBD2 (6 bases). The CDR3, as DNA: TGTGCCAGTAGTATACGGGGGACCGCCTACGAGCAGTACTTC. Its protein product is CASSIRGTAYEQYF.